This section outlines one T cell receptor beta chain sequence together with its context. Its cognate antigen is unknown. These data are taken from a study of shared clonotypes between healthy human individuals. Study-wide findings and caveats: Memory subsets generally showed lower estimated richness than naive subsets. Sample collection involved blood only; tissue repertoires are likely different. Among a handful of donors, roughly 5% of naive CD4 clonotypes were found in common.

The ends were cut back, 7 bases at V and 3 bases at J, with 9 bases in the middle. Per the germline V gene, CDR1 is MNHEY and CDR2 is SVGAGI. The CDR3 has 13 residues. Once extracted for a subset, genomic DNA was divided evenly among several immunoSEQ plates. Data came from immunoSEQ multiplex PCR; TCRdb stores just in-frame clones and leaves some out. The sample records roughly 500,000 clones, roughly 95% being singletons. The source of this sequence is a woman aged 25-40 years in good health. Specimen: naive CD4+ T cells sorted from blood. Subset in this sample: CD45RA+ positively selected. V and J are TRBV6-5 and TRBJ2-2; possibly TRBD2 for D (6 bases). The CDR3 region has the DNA TGTGCCAGCAAGGAGGGGCACACCGGGGAGCTGTTTTTT. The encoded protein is CASKEGHTGELFF.